These 14 T cell receptor beta chains were all obtained from the same sample, sequenced in a study of blood T cell repertoires in COVID-19. Sequencing was performed with immunoSEQ multiplex PCR; in TCRdb, only in-frame clones are kept and a portion is missing. The table has about 190,000 clones, approximately 82% seen once. Source material: peripheral blood. These TCRs come from a woman over 75 with active or convalescent COVID-19.

The chain carries TRBV14 and TRBJ2-1; 9 positions match TRBD2. The V gene end was trimmed by 2 bases and the J gene end by 4 bases; junction bases not matched to a gene: 3. This CDR3 comprises 15 residues. Per the germline V gene, CDR1 is SGHDN and CDR2 is FVKESK. The CDR3 here is CASSQLAGRYNEQFF. As DNA, the CDR3 is TGTGCCAGCAGCCAACTAGCGGGAAGATACAATGAGCAGTTCTTC.

The chain combines TRBV9 with TRBJ1-1; TRBD1 might be the D (5 bases). The CDR3 sequence is 15 residues long. Trimming pared 3 bases from V and 3 bases from J, leaving 15 bases between. The germline gives CDR1 SGDLS, CDR2 YYNGEE. CDR3 DNA sequence: TGTGCCAGCAGCGGACTAGATGGGGGGTACACTGAAGCTTTCTTT. The encoded protein is CASSGLDGGYTEAFF.

The chain combines TRBV7-9 with TRBJ2-7, with 10 nucleotides matching TRBD2. CDR3 length: 13 amino acids. In germline, CDR1 is SEHNR, CDR2 FQNEAQ (reference sequence). V lost 8 bases to trimming and J lost 3 bases; unmatched junction nucleotides: 4. Written as DNA, the CDR3 is TGTGCCAGCCGGACTAGCGGTAGCTACGAGCAGTACTTC. Translated, it gives CASRTSGSYEQYF.

The J gene is TRBJ2-1, the V gene TRBV7-9; 13 bases map to TRBD2. After removal of 6 bases from V and 8 bases from J, the junction contained 7 bases not matched to a gene. CDR3 length: 15 amino acids. CDR1 and CDR2 (germline): SEHNR, FQNEAQ (reference sequence). CDR3: CASRILAGGPYEQFF. DNA for the CDR3: TGTGCCAGCAGAATACTAGCGGGAGGGCCATATGAGCAGTTCTTC.

The chain recombines TRBV23-1 with TRBJ1-2; 9 bases are a match to TRBD1. TRBV23-1 is sorted into the ORF group, with uncertain function. The trim removed 9 bases at V and 3 bases at J, leaving 5 bases unmatched. The CDR3 runs to 13 residues. This chain's CDR3 is CASTGTGHYGYTF. CDR3 nucleotides: TGCGCCAGTACCGGGACAGGGCACTATGGCTACACCTTC.

The J gene is TRBJ2-7, the V gene TRBV28, with 15 bases identical to TRBD2. V shed 5 bases, J shed 3 bases, and the junction held 2 bases outside the gene matches. Germline loops: CDR1 MDHEN, CDR2 SYDVKM. CDR3 length equals 15 residues. Here the CDR3 DNA reads TGTGCCAGCAGTGCGGGACTAGCGGGAGGCTACGAGCAGTACTTC. It specifies CASSAGLAGGYEQYF.

V and J are TRBV5-1 and TRBJ1-4, with 8 bases fitting TRBD1. The CDR3 is 14 amino acids. In germline, CDR1 is SGHRS, CDR2 YFSETQ. The trim removed 3 bases at V and 8 bases at J, leaving 6 bases unmatched. This CDR3 is CASSSGQGGEKLFF. The CDR3 nucleotides read TGCGCCAGCAGCTCCGGACAGGGAGGCGAAAAACTGTTTTTT. Supplemented by reference TRBV5-1 and TRBJ1-4, the full variable domain reads KAGVTQTPRYLIKTRGQQVTLSCSPISGHRSVSWYQQTPGQGLQFLFEYFSETQRNKGNFPGRFSGRQFSNSRSEMNVSTLELGDSALYLCASSSGQGGEKLFFGSGTQLSVL.

The J gene is TRBJ1-2, the V gene TRBV19, with TRBD1 matching over 8 bases. Germline values: CDR1 LNHDA, CDR2 SQIVND (reference sequence). CDR3 length: 17 amino acids. J was trimmed by 3 bases and V by 9 bases; bases with no gene match: 18. DNA for the CDR3: TGTGCCAGGACTTTCTACTTCTCGGACAGGGTCTACTATGGCTACACCTTC. Translated, it gives CARTFYFSDRVYYGYTF.

The genes are TRBV19 and TRBJ1-1; 9 bases map to TRBD1. The ends lost 5 bases at V and 5 bases at J; junction bases unmatched: 12. The CDR3 has 16 residues. The germline V gene encodes CDR1 LNHDA and CDR2 SQIVND (reference sequence). The CDR3 spells CASSAHPGQGRTEAFF. The CDR3 DNA reads as TGTGCCAGTAGTGCCCATCCGGGACAGGGAAGGACTGAAGCTTTCTTT.

V gene TRBV4-1 combines with J gene TRBJ1-1, with a possible D match to TRBD1 (6 bases). Trimming pared 3 bases from V and 9 bases from J, leaving 17 bases between. From germline, CDR1 is MGHRA and CDR2 YSYEKL. The CDR3 runs 14 residues. The CDR3 here is CASSQGRGGAQAFF. CDR3 DNA sequence: TGCGCCAGCAGCCAGGGACGCGGGGGGGCCCAAGCTTTCTTT.

The chain's CDR3 is CATSRDFQSTDTQYF. The CDR3 DNA reads TGTGCCACCAGCAGAGATTTCCAGAGCACAGATACGCAGTATTTT. The chain joins TRBV15 to TRBJ2-3; D gene ambiguous. The CDR3 runs to 15 residues. Trimming took 0 bases from V and 0 from J, leaving 7 bases between them. Germline CDR1 is LNHNV and CDR2 is YYDKDF (reference sequence).

This clone appeared once. Written as DNA, the CDR3 is TGTGCCAGCAGTTCCGGGTCCTCCTACGAGCAGTACTTC. Encoded protein: CASSSGSSYEQYF. The chain is built from TRBV7-9 and TRBJ2-7; D gene uncertain. Trimming pared 6 bases from V and 0 bases from J, leaving 9 bases between. The CDR3 has 13 residues. CDR1 is SEHNR and CDR2 is FQNEAQ in the germline V gene (reference sequence).

The gene calls are TRBV4-1 and TRBJ1-2, with D perhaps TRBD1 (5 bases). Germline CDR1 MGHRA, CDR2 YSYEKL. This CDR3 has 14 residues. V lost 1 base to trimming and J lost 2 bases, with 8 bases between them. CDR3 DNA sequence: TGCGCCAGCAGCCAAGTAGCAGGGAACTATGGCTACACCTTC. Protein sequence: CASSQVAGNYGYTF.

There are a few counts of this clone. The gene calls are TRBV18 and TRBJ2-7, with a possible D match to TRBD1 (5 bases). The CDR3 totals 15 residues. Trimming removed 0 bases from V and 2 bases from J, with 11 bases in between. CDR1 KGHSH and CDR2 LQKENI come from the germline V gene. DNA for the CDR3: TGTGCCAGCTCACCACCGTCAGGGCTCGCCTACGAGCAGTACTTC. Protein product: CASSPPSGLAYEQYF.